The 28 T cell receptor beta chains below come from one sample, sequenced in a study of cytomegalovirus exposure and HLA in healthy donors. The study ran its PCR with 60 Vbeta and 13 Jbeta primers. Only in-frame clones appear in the TCRdb table, and some are missing; sequencing was by immunoSEQ multiplex PCR. The data hold about 110,000 clones, with 81% observed a single time. Sequenced material: PBMCs. Every receptor here comes from a woman in her 30s in good health and CMV-seronegative.

V usage is TRBV18 and J usage is TRBJ1-4, with D perhaps matching TRBD1 (5 bases). Trimming removed 3 bases from V and 6 bases from J, with 8 bases in between. This CDR3 region has 13 residues. CDR1 is KGHSH and CDR2 is LQKENI in the germline V gene. CDR3 sequence: CASSPAGDEKLFF. CDR3 nucleotides: TGTGCCAGCTCACCGGCGGGGGATGAAAAACTGTTTTTT.

This rearrangement joins TRBV10-1 to TRBJ2-7; 13 bases agree with TRBD2. Germline CDR1 is WNHNN and CDR2 is SYGVQD (reference sequence). V was pared by 5 bases and J by 1 base, with 11 bases of the junction left unmatched. This CDR3 comprises 18 residues. In nucleotides, the CDR3 is TGCGCCAGCAGTATATCCGGGACTAGCGGGACACCTTCCTACGAGCAGTACTTC. Protein product: CASSISGTSGTPSYEQYF.

The chain has TRBV7-6 and TRBJ2-6; no clear D. CDR1 and CDR2 from the germline V gene are SGHVS and FNYEAQ. The CDR3 runs 16 residues. Trimming cost V 1 base and J 0 bases, with 7 bases left between them. The CDR3 DNA follows: TGTGCCAGCAGCTTAGTACGGAGCTCTGGGGCCAACGTCCTGACTTTC. Translation: CASSLVRSSGANVLTF.

The chain is built from TRBV28 and TRBJ2-4; TRBD1 is a possible D gene (5 bases). CDR3 length equals 13 residues. Trimming shortened V by 3 bases and J by 5 bases, and 8 bases separated the two germline ends. Germline V gene data show CDR1 as MDHEN and CDR2 as SYDVKM. The CDR3 loop reads CASSFGAENIQYF. CDR3 in DNA: TGTGCCAGCAGTTTTGGGGCAGAAAACATTCAGTACTTC.

The V call is TRBV29-1, the J call TRBJ1-1, with D possibly being TRBD1 (6 bases). Germline V gene lookup returns CDR1 SQVTM and CDR2 ANQGSEA. CDR3 length: 14 amino acids. V gave up 4 bases and J gave up 0 bases, with 12 bases separating them. The DNA for the CDR3 is TGCAGCGTTGGACAGGCTCTCATGAACACTGAAGCTTTCTTT. Translation gives CSVGQALMNTEAFF.

In its sample, this clone was seen once. This rearrangement joins TRBV6-5 to TRBJ1-1; TRBD1 might be the D (5 bases). Germline values: CDR1 MNHEY, CDR2 SVGAGI. This CDR3 is 15 amino acids long. Trimming removed 7 bases at V and 0 bases at J, with 15 bases between. CDR3: CASTGRLGLNTEAFF. As DNA, the CDR3 is TGTGCCAGCACGGGCCGCTTGGGGCTGAACACTGAAGCTTTCTTT.

The chain joins TRBV18 to TRBJ2-1, with 11 bases fitting TRBD2. Trimming cost V 6 bases and J 6 bases; bases outside gene matches: 4. The CDR3 runs 14 residues. Per germline, CDR1 KGHSH and CDR2 LQKENI. The CDR3 nucleotides read TGTGCCAGCTCGGGGACTAGCGGCTTCAATGAGCAGTTCTTC. Its translation is CASSGTSGFNEQFF.

This clone was observed a single time. The gene calls are TRBV5-1 and TRBJ2-7; TRBD1 might be the D (5 bases). Germline V gene lookup returns CDR1 SGHRS and CDR2 YFSETQ. V lost 0 bases to trimming and J lost 2 bases, with 12 bases between them. The CDR3 is 15 residues long. The CDR3 protein is CASSLEGDNTYEQYF. CDR3 coding DNA: TGCGCCAGCAGCTTGGAAGGGGATAATACCTACGAGCAGTACTTC.

This clone was detected a few times. This sequence joins TRBV4-1 and TRBJ2-3; TRBD2 aligns across 10 bases. Germline V lookup: CDR1 MGHRA, CDR2 YSYEKL. The CDR3 covers 15 residues. V shed 3 bases and J 6 bases; nucleotides not matched to a gene: 6. This CDR3 is CASSQLAGDTDTQYF. CDR3 DNA sequence: TGCGCCAGCAGCCAGCTAGCGGGAGATACGGATACGCAGTATTTT.

This chain links TRBV4-3 with TRBJ2-2; D ambiguous. The ends were cut back, 1 base at V and 0 bases at J, with 9 bases in the middle. The CDR3 has 16 amino acids. Looked up from germline, CDR1 is LGHNA and CDR2 is YSLEER. The CDR3 DNA reads as TGCGCCAGCAGCCAAGTGAGACTCACGAACACCGGGGAGCTGTTTTTT. Protein sequence: CASSQVRLTNTGELFF.

Points on this clone: Germline and junction disagree at one end, which may indicate a read error. This chain links TRBV7-9 with TRBJ2-3; TRBD2 agrees at 9 bases. The CDR3 loop spans 16 amino acids. CDR1 is SEHNR and CDR2 is FQNEAQ in the germline V gene (reference sequence). CDR3 protein: CSSSFQAGGRTDTQYF. The CDR3 nucleotides read TGTTCCAGCAGCTTCCAAGCGGGAGGACGCACAGATACGCAGTATTTT.

The chain employs TRBV7-3 and TRBJ1-1; 7 positions match TRBD1. This CDR3 region has 14 residues. The germline V gene has CDR1 SGHTA and CDR2 FQGTGA. V lost 5 bases, J lost 6 bases, and 9 bases stayed unmatched. DNA for the CDR3: TGTGCCAGCAGCCCGACAGGGACTTTGGCTGAAGCTTTCTTT. Translation gives CASSPTGTLAEAFF.

V gene TRBV10-3 combines with J gene TRBJ2-2; 8 bases match TRBD2. CDR1 and CDR2 from the germline V gene are ENHRY and SYGVKD. The trim removed 10 bases at V and 7 bases at J, leaving 20 bases unmatched. The CDR3 sequence is 17 residues long. As DNA, the CDR3 is TGTGCCACCCATTGGGGCTCCACGGGACTAGTTGGCGGGGAGCTGTTTTTT. The encoded protein is CATHWGSTGLVGGELFF.

This chain links TRBV5-8 with TRBJ2-5, with D possibly matching TRBD1 (6 bases). Matching the DNA end better, TRBJ2-7 makes the J call doubtful. Germline assignment: CDR1 SGHTS and CDR2 YDEGEE. This CDR3 region has 14 residues. The CDR3 here is CASSQTGSSYEQYF. The CDR3 region has the DNA TGTGCCAGCAGCCAGACAGGTAGCTCCTACGAGCAGTACTTC.

The chain is built from TRBV5-1 and TRBJ2-7; the match to TRBD2 covers 12 bases. The CDR3 spans 15 residues. CDR1 is SGHRS and CDR2 is YFSETQ in the germline V gene. V lost 4 bases, J lost 3 bases, and 5 bases stayed unmatched. CDR3 sequence reads: CASSPSTSGSYEQYF. DNA for the CDR3: TGCGCCAGCAGCCCGTCGACTAGCGGGAGCTACGAGCAGTACTTC.

V usage is TRBV28 and J usage is TRBJ2-2, with D unresolved. Germline CDR1 is MDHEN and CDR2 is SYDVKM. The CDR3 runs to 12 residues. The V end was cut by 3 bases, the J end by 11 bases, with 10 bases between. The CDR3 nucleotides are TGTGCCAGCAGTTTGACTGCACCCGAGCTGTTTTTT. Translation: CASSLTAPELFF.

The CDR3 nucleotides are TGCAGCGCCCGACGGGTTCCAGGGGGCACGGCAGATACGCAGTATTTT. Its protein is CSARRVPGGTADTQYF. The V gene is TRBV29-1, the J gene TRBJ2-3; 8 bases fit TRBD1. Germline trimming cut 7 bases from V and 4 bases from J; bases unmatched to any gene: 16. This CDR3 region has 16 residues. The germline V gene has CDR1 SQVTM and CDR2 ANQGSEA.

The chain has TRBV6-1 and TRBJ2-1, with unresolved D. V dropped 7 bases and J dropped 4 bases, with 5 bases sitting between them. CDR1 and CDR2 (germline): MNHNS, SASEGT. The CDR3 has 11 amino acids. The CDR3 DNA is TGTGCCAGCACGTTTTACAATGAGCAGTTCTTC. This codes for CASTFYNEQFF.

This chain joins TRBV18 and TRBJ2-1; D is perhaps TRBD2 (6 bases). The CDR3 contains 16 residues. V lost 1 base, J lost 4 bases, and 14 bases lay in between. The germline gives CDR1 KGHSH, CDR2 LQKENI. CDR3 in amino acids: CASSPRTGEHYNEQFF. In DNA form, the CDR3 reads TGTGCCAGCTCACCACGGACGGGGGAACATTACAATGAGCAGTTCTTC.

This rearrangement joins TRBV9 to TRBJ2-5, with D hard to call. Germline CDR1 and CDR2: SGDLS and YYNGEE. This CDR3 region has 15 residues. Trimming took off 0 bases at V and 2 bases at J, with 11 bases between the two ends. CDR3 region: CASSVGTAEQETQYF. In DNA, the CDR3 is TGTGCCAGCAGCGTAGGCACAGCAGAGCAAGAGACCCAGTACTTC.

This rearrangement joins TRBV19 to TRBJ2-7, with unresolved D. Trimming took 3 bases from V and 0 from J, leaving 9 bases between them. Germline lookup yields CDR1 LNHDA and CDR2 SQIVND (reference sequence). The CDR3 contains 14 residues. The CDR3 sequence: CASSIPGYSYEQYF. CDR3 in DNA: TGTGCCAGTAGTATCCCCGGTTACTCCTACGAGCAGTACTTC.

V and J are TRBV19 and TRBJ2-7; perhaps TRBD2 as D (5 bases). V lost 5 bases and J 3 bases, leaving 17 bases between the germline ends. The CDR3 is 15 amino acids. CDR1 is LNHDA, CDR2 SQIVND, per germline (reference sequence). CDR3 DNA: TGTGCCAGTAGTCCCATGCATTCTAGCATCTACGAGCAGTACTTC. Protein product: CASSPMHSSIYEQYF. The full variable domain, rest sourced from reference TRBV19 and TRBJ2-7, is DGGITQSPKYLFRKEGQNVTLSCEQNLNHDAMYWYRQDPGQGLRLIYYSQIVNDFQKGDIAEGYSVSREKKESFPLTVTSAQKNPTAFYLCASSPMHSSIYEQYFGPGTRLTVT.

The gene calls are TRBV19 and TRBJ1-5, with 7 bases that match TRBD1. CDR1 is LNHDA, CDR2 SQIVND, per germline (reference sequence). V lost 6 bases and J lost 2; bases outside the gene matches: 7. CDR3 length equals 15 residues. DNA of the CDR3: TGTGCCAGTAGAAGGACAGGCGATGGCAATCAGCCCCAGCATTTT. Amino acids: CASRRTGDGNQPQHF.

This rearrangement joins TRBV28 to TRBJ1-1, with D unclear. The ends were cut back, 6 bases at V and 1 base at J, with 9 bases in the middle. The germline CDR1 and CDR2 sequences are MDHEN and SYDVKM. The CDR3 loop spans 13 amino acids. CDR3 protein: CASRPTANTEAFF. The CDR3 DNA reads as TGTGCCAGCAGACCAACAGCGAACACTGAAGCTTTCTTT. The entire variable domain, with the rest obtained from reference TRBV28 and TRBJ1-1, is as follows: DVKVTQSSRYLVKRTGEKVFLECVQDMDHENMFWYRQDPGLGLRLIYFSYDVKMKEKGDIPEGYSVSREKKERFSLILESASTNQTSMYLCASRPTANTEAFFGQGTRLTVV.

The chain couples TRBV2 to TRBJ1-1; TRBD1 might be the D (5 bases). The CDR3 sequence is 14 residues long. Trimming shortened V by 2 bases and J by 0 bases, and 7 bases separated the two germline ends. Germline V gene sequence: CDR1 SNHLY, CDR2 FYNNEI. The CDR3 here is CASSEQGLNTEAFF. The CDR3 coding sequence is TGTGCCAGCAGTGAACAGGGTCTGAACACTGAAGCTTTCTTT.

This chain links TRBV5-8 with TRBJ1-5; D gene unclear. Germline V gives CDR1 SGHTS, CDR2 YDEGEE. This CDR3 has 17 residues. Deletions cut 4 bases from V and 5 bases from J, with 22 bases between. This CDR3 is CASSQHIRQRADQPQHF. CDR3 nucleotide sequence: TGTGCCAGCAGCCAACATATTCGGCAGAGGGCAGATCAGCCCCAGCATTTT.

The CDR3 region has the DNA TGTGCCATCAGTGAGTCTAGCGGGAGGGGAAGCTCCTACAATGAGCAGTTCTTC. Translating it yields CAISESSGRGSSYNEQFF. V usage is TRBV10-3 and J usage is TRBJ2-1, with 11 bases aligning to TRBD2. V lost 0 bases to trimming and J lost 0 bases; unmatched junction nucleotides: 4. This CDR3 contains 18 residues. Germline values: CDR1 ENHRY, CDR2 SYGVKD.

The chain combines TRBV27 with TRBJ2-1, with 8 bases aligning to TRBD2. Germline lookup yields CDR1 MNHEY and CDR2 SMNVEV (reference sequence). CDR3 length equals 17 residues. With V trimmed by 2 bases and J by 4 bases, 10 bases remained unmatched. The CDR3 DNA is TGTGCCAGCAGTTTAGACCGGCGGGAGGCACAATACAATGAGCAGTTCTTC. Amino acid sequence: CASSLDRREAQYNEQFF.